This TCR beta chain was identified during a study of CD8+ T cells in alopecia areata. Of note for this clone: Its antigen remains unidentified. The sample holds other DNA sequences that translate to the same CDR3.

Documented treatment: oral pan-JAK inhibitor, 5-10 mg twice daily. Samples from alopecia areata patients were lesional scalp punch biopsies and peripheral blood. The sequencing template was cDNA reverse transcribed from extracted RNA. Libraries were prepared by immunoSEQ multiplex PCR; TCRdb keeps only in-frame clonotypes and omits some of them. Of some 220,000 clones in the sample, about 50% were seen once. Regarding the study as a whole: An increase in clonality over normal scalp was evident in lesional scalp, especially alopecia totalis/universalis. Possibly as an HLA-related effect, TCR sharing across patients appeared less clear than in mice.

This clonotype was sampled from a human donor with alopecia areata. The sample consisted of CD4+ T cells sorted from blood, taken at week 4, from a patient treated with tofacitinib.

Here the CDR3 DNA reads TGTGCCAGCAGTTACTCGAGAGGTAATGAGCAGTTCTTC. Encoded protein: CASSYSRGNEQFF. The V and J genes are TRBV6-5 and TRBJ2-1, with D unclear. The germline gives CDR1 MNHEY, CDR2 SVGAGI. Deletions cut 0 bases from V and 7 bases from J, with 7 bases between. This CDR3 region has 13 residues.